Listed below are T cell receptor beta chains from one sample, sequenced in a study of identical twins' blood T cells. TCRdb re-called the 5' RACE reads through MiXCR, storing one row per CDR3 protein. The table includes 350,000 to 400,000 distinct CDR3 sequences, roughly 27% detected once. The sample comprised PBMCs. The receptor source for this set is a woman aged 18-50 years in good health. The CDR3 runs from the conserved cysteine through the conserved F or W. The D gene is left open where the match is weak. Size is omitted from some rows. Given values are once, few, many or a class for expanded clones.

clone_size,j_call,v_call,d_call,cdr3_aa,cdr3_nt
-,TRBJ1-3,TRBV5-1,-,CVSSFPGSDTIYF,TGCGTCAGCAGCTTCCCCGGATCGGACACCATATATTTT
few,TRBJ2-7,TRBV5-6,-,CASSLGQGKPYEQYF,TGTGCCAGCAGCTTGGGGCAGGGTAAACCCTACGAGCAGTACTTC
-,TRBJ2-3,TRBV20-1,TRBD2,CSAPPGVVSGRLYF,TGCAGTGCCCCCCCTGGAGTAGTTAGCGGGAGGCTGTATTTT
-,TRBJ2-1,TRBV5-1,TRBD2,CTSSLASGFNEQFF,TGCACCAGCAGCTTGGCTAGCGGGTTCAATGAGCAGTTCTTC
-,TRBJ1-2,TRBV11-2,-,CASSSEMSGYTF,TGTGCCAGCAGCTCAGAGATGAGTGGCTACACCTTC
many,TRBJ1-2,TRBV29-1,-,CSVEERSPDDYGYTF,TGCAGCGTTGAAGAGCGATCGCCAGACGACTATGGCTACACCTTC
few,TRBJ1-2,TRBV29-1,-,CSVAAGVDGYTF,TGCAGCGTTGCCGCAGGAGTTGATGGCTACACCTTC
-,TRBJ1-2,TRBV5-4,-,CASRMTLRYGYTF,TGTGCCAGCAGAATGACGTTACGGTACGGCTACACCTTC
-,TRBJ1-2,TRBV20-1,-,CSASHGRSSYGYTF,TGCAGTGCTTCCCACGGCCGAAGCTCCTATGGCTACACCTTC
many,TRBJ2-1,TRBV10-1,TRBD2,CASSTGTSGLYNEQFF,TGCGCCAGCAGCACCGGGACTAGCGGACTTTACAATGAGCAGTTCTTC